A selection of T cell receptor beta chains follows, all from one sample in a study of tumor-infiltrating lymphocytes in primary liver carcinoma. One entry per CDR3 protein results from TCRdb running MiXCR on the multiplex PCR reads. This table has 150,000 to 200,000 distinct CDR3 sequences, over 45% appearing once. The sample was peripheral blood. Receptor source: a man aged 35 to 55 with primary liver carcinoma and hepatitis B virus infection. CDR3s include the opening cysteine and the closing phenylalanine or tryptophan. The D gene is left open where the match is weak. Where a row states a size, it is once, few, many or the class of an expanded clone; other rows omit it.

TRBV5-1	TRBJ2-1	-	-	CASNLAGPREVNEQFF	TGCGCCAGCAACTTGGCCGGTCCGAGGGAGGTGAATGAGCAGTTCTTC
TRBV29-1	TRBJ2-1	once	-	CSVRWANNEQFF	TGCAGCGTTAGGTGGGCCAACAATGAGCAGTTCTTC
TRBV12-3/TRBV12-4	TRBJ2-1	-	TRBD2	CASRGLAEYNERLF	TGTGCCAGCAGGGGACTAGCGGAATACAATGAGCGGCTCTTC
TRBV12-3/TRBV12-4	TRBJ2-1	-	-	CVSTPGLRNEQFF	TGTGTCAGCACCCCGGGACTTCGCAATGAGCAGTTCTTC
TRBV11-2	TRBJ2-3	-	-	CASTMQGSAGDTQYF	TGTGCCAGCACCATGCAGGGGAGTGCCGGAGATACGCAGTATTTT
TRBV10-2	TRBJ2-5	-	TRBD1	CASRPQGYQETQYF	TGCGCCAGCAGGCCACAGGGGTACCAAGAGACCCAGTACTTC
TRBV6-1	TRBJ2-7	-	TRBD2	CASTGGAGAAYGQYF	TGTGCCAGCACCGGGGGGGCGGGAGCCGCGTACGGGCAGTACTTC
TRBV6-2/TRBV6-3	TRBJ2-1	-	-	CASEFAGAGASGYNEQFF	TGTGCCAGCGAGTTTGCGGGGGCGGGGGCTAGCGGCTACAATGAGCAGTTCTTC
TRBV12-3/TRBV12-4	TRBJ2-7	-	-	CASSLAYRRLPSYEQYF	TGTGCCAGCAGTTTAGCCTACCGCAGGCTACCCTCCTACGAGCAGTACTTC
TRBV4-1	TRBJ2-1	-	-	CASSQELAQGDEQFF	TGCGCCAGCAGCCAAGAACTAGCCCAGGGCGATGAGCAGTTCTTC
TRBV5-1	TRBJ2-7	few	TRBD1	CASSFQDRDNEQYF	TGCGCCAGCAGCTTCCAGGACAGGGACAACGAGCAGTACTTC
TRBV11-2	TRBJ2-1	-	TRBD1	CASSLPGGHRGIESYDEQFF	TGTGCCAGCAGCCTACCAGGGGGCCATAGGGGGATCGAGTCATACGATGAGCAGTTCTTC
TRBV4-1	TRBJ1-4	-	-	CASSQDGGVGTRGLKLFF	TGCGCCAGCAGCCAAGATGGAGGAGTTGGGACAAGGGGTTTAAAGCTGTTTTTT
TRBV6-5	TRBJ1-5	-	TRBD1	CASSRQGVDQPQHF	TGTGCCAGCAGTCGACAGGGAGTGGATCAGCCCCAGCATTTT
TRBV7-8	TRBJ1-5	-	-	CASSLYAGREQPQHF	TGTGCCAGCAGCTTGTACGCGGGGCGGGAGCAGCCCCAGCATTTT
TRBV6-5	TRBJ1-6	-	-	CAGRAGAWPNSPLHF	TGTGCCGGCAGGGCCGGGGCCTGGCCAAATTCACCCCTCCACTTT
TRBV4-1	TRBJ2-1	-	TRBD2	CASSLSSGGRQFF	TGCGCCAGCAGCCTATCTAGCGGGGGGCGGCAGTTCTTC
TRBV10-1	TRBJ2-7	once	TRBD1	CASSESPGGNEQYF	TGCGCCAGCAGTGAGTCTCCAGGGGGCAACGAGCAGTACTTC
TRBV6-5	TRBJ1-1	-	TRBD1	CASSYSSGGRNTEAFF	TGTGCCAGCAGTTACTCATCAGGGGGCCGGAACACTGAAGCTTTCTTT
TRBV11-2	TRBJ2-3	-	-	CASSLGVATRTDTQYF	TGTGCCAGTAGCTTAGGTGTCGCAACGCGCACAGATACGCAGTATTTT
TRBV20-1	TRBJ2-3	-	-	CSGWGHTQYF	TGCAGTGGATGGGGGCATACGCAGTATTTT
TRBV29-1	TRBJ1-4	-	-	CSVEQGALLFF	TGCAGCGTAGAACAGGGCGCCCTACTGTTTTTT
TRBV10-3	TRBJ2-2	few	TRBD2	CAISGTSGRANTGELFF	TGTGCCATCAGCGGGACTAGCGGGAGGGCGAACACCGGGGAGCTGTTTTTT
TRBV29-1	TRBJ2-3	many	TRBD2	CSVAGFTSAGTDTQYF	TGCAGCGTTGCCGGTTTTACTAGCGCCGGCACAGATACGCAGTATTTT
TRBV11-3	TRBJ2-3	-	-	CASSPNPLSGAGQYF	TGTGCCAGTAGCCCGAACCCCCTATCGGGAGCTGGGCAGTATTTT
TRBV11-2	TRBJ1-2	few	-	CARSLGRGYGYTF	TGTGCCAGGAGCTTGGGTAGGGGGTATGGCTACACCTTC
TRBV18	TRBJ2-5	-	TRBD1	CASSLRDRDRPAQYF	TGTGCCAGCTCACTCCGGGACAGGGACCGTCCTGCCCAATACTTC
TRBV11-2	TRBJ2-7	once	-	CASSPSPGRGAYEQYF	TGTGCCAGCAGCCCTTCCCCTGGGCGAGGAGCCTACGAGCAGTACTTC
TRBV6-6	TRBJ2-5	-	TRBD1	CASSFVTGIVTQYF	TGTGCCAGCAGTTTTGTGACAGGGATCGTGACCCAGTACTTC
TRBV11-2	TRBJ2-3	-	-	CASTLPQTDTQYF	TGTGCCAGCACCTTACCCCAGACAGATACGCAGTATTTC
TRBV10-3	TRBJ2-7	few	-	CAISEPGVSPDEQYF	TGTGCCATCAGTGAACCCGGGGTTTCTCCCGACGAGCAGTACTTC
TRBV10-2	TRBJ1-5	-	TRBD1	CASSSGTGDTDTQHF	TGCGCCAGCAGCTCCGGGACAGGGGATACAGATACGCAGCATTTT
TRBV29-1	TRBJ2-7	-	-	CSVTTREYCEQYF	TGCAGCGTAACCACTCGGGAGTATTGCGAGCAGTACTTC
TRBV5-5	TRBJ1-4	-	-	CASSLKKPATNEKLFF	TGTGCCAGCAGCTTAAAAAAGCCTGCAACTAATGAAAAACTGTTTTTT
TRBV29-1	TRBJ1-2	-	-	CSVDPAKEEVYTF	TGCAGCGTCGATCCGGCCAAAGAAGAGGTCTACACCTTC
TRBV6-5	TRBJ1-2	-	TRBD1	CGSCDRGNYGYTF	TGTGGCAGCTGTGACAGGGGGAACTATGGCTACACCTTC
TRBV11-2	TRBJ2-3	-	TRBD2	CACSSRHGSTSGTDTQYF	TGTGCCTGCAGCTCACGGCACGGGTCAACTAGCGGTACAGATACGCAGTATTTT
TRBV5-1	TRBJ2-3	-	-	CASSLEDITDTQYF	TGCGCCAGCAGCTTGGAAGACATCACAGATACGCAGTATTTT
TRBV29-1	TRBJ2-5	few	-	CSAGGMAETQYF	TGCAGCGCCGGAGGTATGGCTGAGACCCAGTACTTC
TRBV4-2	TRBJ1-4	few	-	CASSQVGTDEKLFF	TGTGCCAGCAGCCAAGTGGGGACCGATGAAAAACTGTTTTTT
TRBV4-1	TRBJ2-7	-	-	CASSQPLAYEQYF	TGCGCCAGCAGCCAGCCCCTAGCCTACGAGCAGTACTTC
TRBV11-1	TRBJ2-2	-	TRBD2	CASGLGREGEPFF	TGTGCCAGCGGCTTAGGGAGGGAAGGGGAGCCGTTTTTT
TRBV29-1	TRBJ2-2	-	TRBD2	CNAFTSGREETGELFF	TGCAACGCCTTTACTAGCGGGAGGGAGGAAACCGGGGAGCTGTTTTTT
TRBV4-2	TRBJ2-7	once	TRBD2	CTSSQEQYSGNPVYEQYF	TGTACCAGCAGCCAAGAACAGTATAGCGGGAACCCAGTTTACGAGCAGTACTTC
TRBV28	TRBJ1-6	-	-	CASTYRDTGNSPLHF	TGTGCCAGCACTTACCGGGATACCGGTAATTCACCCCTCCACTTT
TRBV12-3/TRBV12-4	TRBJ2-1	few	-	CASSPAANNEQFF	TGTGCCAGCAGTCCCGCCGCCAACAATGAGCAGTTCTTC
TRBV6-5	TRBJ2-2	-	-	CASSYSDCTGTGELFF	TGTGCCAGCAGTTACTCGGACTGCACGGGGACCGGGGAGCTGTTTTTT
TRBV13	TRBJ2-6	-	-	CASRRWGTSGANVLTF	TGTGCCAGCAGGAGATGGGGGACCTCTGGGGCCAACGTCCTGACTTTC
TRBV6-5	TRBJ2-7	many	-	CASSTGGPSYYEQYF	TGTGCCAGCAGTACCGGAGGGCCAAGTTATTACGAGCAGTACTTC
TRBV29-1	TRBJ2-3	many	-	CSVERPPGGTQYF	TGCAGCGTTGAAAGGCCCCCAGGGGGGACGCAGTATTTT
TRBV12-3/TRBV12-4	TRBJ2-1	-	-	CASGLASGGYNEQFF	TGTGCCAGCGGTTTAGCCAGCGGAGGATACAATGAGCAGTTCTTC
TRBV11-2	TRBJ1-4	-	-	CDSSARYRVVATNEKLFF	TGTGACAGCAGCGCCCGTTACAGGGTCGTTGCAACTAATGAAAAACTGTTTTTT